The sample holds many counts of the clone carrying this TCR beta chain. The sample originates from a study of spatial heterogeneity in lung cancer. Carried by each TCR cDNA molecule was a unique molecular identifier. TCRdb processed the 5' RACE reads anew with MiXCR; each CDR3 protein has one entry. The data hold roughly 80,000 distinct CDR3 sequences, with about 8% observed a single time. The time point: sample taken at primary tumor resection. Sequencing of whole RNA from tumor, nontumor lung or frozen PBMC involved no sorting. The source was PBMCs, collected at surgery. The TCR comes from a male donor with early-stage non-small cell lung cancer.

CDR3 sequence reads: CASSLEGGETQYF. The CDR3 DNA reads TGCGCCAGCAGCTTGGAAGGCGGGGAGACCCAGTACTTC. The rearrangement uses TRBV5-1 and TRBJ2-5; perhaps TRBD2 as D (5 bases). This CDR3 is built from 13 residues. Germline values: CDR1 SGHRS, CDR2 YFSETQ. Trimming stripped 0 bases from V and 5 bases from J, with 8 bases between.